Listed below are T cell receptor beta chains from one sample, sequenced in a study of technical replicates of blood from a few donors. Sequencing used immunoSEQ multiplex PCR; TCRdb keeps in-frame clones, though not all of them. This sample carries 82,000 or so clones, just over 95% of them seen once, and the ten largest clones take 0.37%. Sequences were obtained from T cells isolated from PBMCs. These receptor sequences come from a human donor in good health. CDR3s include the opening cysteine and the closing phenylalanine or tryptophan. Fields, in order: CDR3 DNA, CDR3 protein, CDR3 length, clone size, V gene, D gene, J gene. The D gene is left open where the match is weak. Only part of the rows carry a size: once, few, many, or a class if the clone is expanded.

TGTGCCAGCAGTTCGACGGGAAATCAGCCCCAGCATTTT | CASSSTGNQPQHF | 13 | - | TRBV6-5 | - | TRBJ1-5
TGTGCCAGCAGCGTAGATGGCAGGGGGCCACAGCCCCAGCATTTT | CASSVDGRGPQPQHF | 15 | - | TRBV9 | TRBD1 | TRBJ1-5
TGTGCCAGTACAGATCGGGGGTTTGACACCGGGGAGCTGTTTTTT | CASTDRGFDTGELFF | 15 | - | TRBV19 | - | TRBJ2-2
TGCAGTGTCAACACCTTTTATGAGCAGTTCTTC | CSVNTFYEQFF | 11 | - | TRBV20-1 | - | TRBJ2-1
TGTGCCAGTAGCCGGACAGGGGGCGCGGCGGGTGAAGCTTTCTTT | CASSRTGGAAGEAFF | 15 | - | TRBV19 | TRBD1 | TRBJ1-1
TGTGCCAGCAGCCAGACAGGGGGGTACTCTGAAGCTTTCTTT | CASSQTGGYSEAFF | 14 | - | TRBV7-3 | TRBD1 | TRBJ1-1
TGTGCCAGCAGCTTCGTCGGGGGATCCTACGAGCAGTACTTC | CASSFVGGSYEQYF | 14 | - | TRBV7-9 | - | TRBJ2-7
TGTGCCAGCAGTACAGGGGGCCTGACCTACGAGCAGTACTTC | CASSTGGLTYEQYF | 14 | - | TRBV28 | TRBD1 | TRBJ2-7
TGTGCCAGTAGCACCCTATCAACAGGTTCCAATGAGCAGTTCTTC | CASSTLSTGSNEQFF | 15 | - | TRBV19 | - | TRBJ2-1
TGTGCCAGCAACAGGGGGCAGGATCAGCCCCAGCATTTT | CASNRGQDQPQHF | 13 | - | TRBV6-1 | TRBD1 | TRBJ1-5
TGCAGTGCTAGGCAGGGTACGCAGTATTTT | CSARQGTQYF | 10 | - | TRBV20-1 | - | TRBJ2-3
TGTGCCAGCAGTTTGTCTGGGGCGACTGAAGCTTTCTTT | CASSLSGATEAFF | 13 | - | TRBV28 | - | TRBJ1-1
TGTGCCAGTAGTATAGGCAGGATCACAGATACGCAGTATTTT | CASSIGRITDTQYF | 14 | - | TRBV19 | - | TRBJ2-3
TGTGCCAGCAGCTTAGGCCTTGGACAGCGACACTATGGCTACACCTTC | CASSLGLGQRHYGYTF | 16 | - | TRBV27 | - | TRBJ1-2
TGTGCCAGCAGTTCGGGGGGCGGGGGACAAGAGACCCAGTACTTC | CASSSGGGGQETQYF | 15 | - | TRBV6-5 | - | TRBJ2-5
TGTGCCAGCAGTACATCCGGGACTAGAGGGGAGGAGACCCAGTACTTC | CASSTSGTRGEETQYF | 16 | - | TRBV27 | TRBD2 | TRBJ2-5
TGTGCCAGCAGCTTAACCAGCGGGAGAGTCAATGAGCAGTTCTTC | CASSLTSGRVNEQFF | 15 | - | TRBV7-9 | TRBD2 | TRBJ2-1
TGTGCCAGCCAAAGACAGGGGAAGGCTGAAGCTTTCTTT | CASQRQGKAEAFF | 13 | - | TRBV19 | TRBD1 | TRBJ1-1
TGTGCCAGCAGCCCGAGCGGGCCCACAGATACGCAGTATTTT | CASSPSGPTDTQYF | 14 | - | TRBV4-2 | - | TRBJ2-3
TGCAGCGTTGGCCTACAGGGGGCCAACACAGATACGCAGTATTTT | CSVGLQGANTDTQYF | 15 | - | TRBV29-1 | TRBD1 | TRBJ2-3
TGTGCCAGCAGCTTGGGACATCTTAATCAGCCCCAGCATTTT | CASSLGHLNQPQHF | 14 | - | TRBV5-8 | - | TRBJ1-5
TGTGCCAGTAGTTCCGAAAGGGGGTGGGAAGTGAACACTGAAGCTTTCTTT | CASSSERGWEVNTEAFF | 17 | - | TRBV19 | - | TRBJ1-1
TGTGCCAGCAGTCCCCTAATTCCCCTAGCGGGCTACGAGCAGTACTTC | CASSPLIPLAGYEQYF | 16 | - | TRBV27 | TRBD2 | TRBJ2-7
TGCGCCAGCAGCTTTAGCGGGAGCTTCGAGCAGTACTTC | CASSFSGSFEQYF | 13 | - | TRBV5-1 | TRBD2 | TRBJ2-7
TGTGCCAGCAGTTTAAACGGTGACTATGGCTACACCTTC | CASSLNGDYGYTF | 13 | - | TRBV27 | - | TRBJ1-2
TGTGCCAGCAGCTTTTCCTACAACAGGATTACGAACACTGAAGCTTTCTTT | CASSFSYNRITNTEAFF | 17 | - | TRBV7-6 | - | TRBJ1-1
TGCAGCGTTGGTATTCCCGGACAGAACACTGAAGCTTTCTTT | CSVGIPGQNTEAFF | 14 | once | TRBV29-1 | - | TRBJ1-1
TGCAGCGTTGGTGGGGGACAGCCTAATCAGCCCCAGCATTTT | CSVGGGQPNQPQHF | 14 | - | TRBV29-1 | TRBD1 | TRBJ1-5
TGTGCCAGCAGTTCAAGACCCGGGACAGGAAATCAGCCCCAGCATTTT | CASSSRPGTGNQPQHF | 16 | - | TRBV27 | TRBD1 | TRBJ1-5
TGCGCCAGCAGCAAGGAGGGCTTCTCCTACGAGCAGTACTTC | CASSKEGFSYEQYF | 14 | - | TRBV5-1 | - | TRBJ2-7
TGTGCCAGCTCACTGGGGACAGGGCAGTACGAGCAGTACTTC | CASSLGTGQYEQYF | 14 | - | TRBV18 | TRBD1 | TRBJ2-7
TGTGCCAGCAGCTTTACTACTAGCGGGGGCGAGCAGTACTTC | CASSFTTSGGEQYF | 14 | - | TRBV5-4 | TRBD2 | TRBJ2-7
TGTGCCAGTAGTATAGGCCAGCAAGAGACCCAGTACTTC | CASSIGQQETQYF | 13 | - | TRBV19 | - | TRBJ2-5
TGCGCCAGCAGCCAAGATCCTAGCGGGAGTCTCGGAAATGAGCAGTTCTTC | CASSQDPSGSLGNEQFF | 17 | - | TRBV4-3 | TRBD2 | TRBJ2-1
TGCGCCAGCAGCCAAGATCTCGCAGGGGTGCAAGAGACCCAGTACTTC | CASSQDLAGVQETQYF | 16 | - | TRBV4-1 | - | TRBJ2-5
TGTGCCTGGAGTTTAGTCACAGATACGCAGTATTTT | CAWSLVTDTQYF | 12 | - | TRBV30 | - | TRBJ2-3
TGTGCCATCAGTCCTCGGACTCCCTCCACAGATACGCAGTATTTT | CAISPRTPSTDTQYF | 15 | - | TRBV10-3 | - | TRBJ2-3
TGTGCCAGCAGCTTATTTCGACAGAAAGGTTCTGATGAGCAGTTCTTC | CASSLFRQKGSDEQFF | 16 | - | TRBV7-9 | - | TRBJ2-1
TGTGCCATCAGTGATGGGGGGGGAGGAGAGACCCAGTACTTC | CAISDGGGGETQYF | 14 | - | TRBV10-3 | TRBD2 | TRBJ2-5
TGTGCCAGCAGCTTAGGCGGTGTCGGAGAGACCCAGTACTTC | CASSLGGVGETQYF | 14 | - | TRBV7-9 | - | TRBJ2-5
TGTGCCATCAGTGAGTCGGCAGGGGATGGGGCCGGGGAGCTGTTTTTT | CAISESAGDGAGELFF | 16 | - | TRBV10-3 | - | TRBJ2-2
TGTGCCAGCAGCTTGGGACAGCGGAACACTGAAGCTTTCTTT | CASSLGQRNTEAFF | 14 | once | TRBV5-5 | - | TRBJ1-1
TGTGCCAGCAGTTATGGGTCAGGACAGGGTGAAAACACCATATATTTT | CASSYGSGQGENTIYF | 16 | - | TRBV6-5 | TRBD1 | TRBJ1-3
TGTGCCAGCAGTTTAACAGGGAACGCTGAGCAGTTCTTC | CASSLTGNAEQFF | 13 | - | TRBV28 | - | TRBJ2-1
TGCAGCGCCAGTGAAGGGGGCTTCTACGAGCAGTACTTC | CSASEGGFYEQYF | 13 | - | TRBV29-1 | TRBD1 | TRBJ2-7
TGTGCCAGCAGTTTACTAGCGGGAGGAGAGACCCAGTACTTC | CASSLLAGGETQYF | 14 | once | TRBV28 | TRBD2 | TRBJ2-5
TGTGCCAGCAGCGCGAACCCTTGGAGGTCCTACGAGCAGTACTTC | CASSANPWRSYEQYF | 15 | - | TRBV12-1 | - | TRBJ2-7
TGTGCCAGCAGCTTAGGGACTAGCGGGGGGTCTCACGAGCAGTACTTC | CASSLGTSGGSHEQYF | 16 | - | TRBV7-8 | TRBD2 | TRBJ2-7
TGTGCCAGCAGTTCCGGAGATACGCAGTATTTT | CASSSGDTQYF | 11 | - | TRBV27 | - | TRBJ2-3
TGCGCCAGCAGCTATAGGACAGGGGATGAAGATACGCAGTATTTT | CASSYRTGDEDTQYF | 15 | - | TRBV5-1 | TRBD1 | TRBJ2-3
TGTGCCAGCAGTTATTGGGGGACAGCCCAACAAGAGACCCAGTACTTC | CASSYWGTAQQETQYF | 16 | - | TRBV6-6 | TRBD1 | TRBJ2-5